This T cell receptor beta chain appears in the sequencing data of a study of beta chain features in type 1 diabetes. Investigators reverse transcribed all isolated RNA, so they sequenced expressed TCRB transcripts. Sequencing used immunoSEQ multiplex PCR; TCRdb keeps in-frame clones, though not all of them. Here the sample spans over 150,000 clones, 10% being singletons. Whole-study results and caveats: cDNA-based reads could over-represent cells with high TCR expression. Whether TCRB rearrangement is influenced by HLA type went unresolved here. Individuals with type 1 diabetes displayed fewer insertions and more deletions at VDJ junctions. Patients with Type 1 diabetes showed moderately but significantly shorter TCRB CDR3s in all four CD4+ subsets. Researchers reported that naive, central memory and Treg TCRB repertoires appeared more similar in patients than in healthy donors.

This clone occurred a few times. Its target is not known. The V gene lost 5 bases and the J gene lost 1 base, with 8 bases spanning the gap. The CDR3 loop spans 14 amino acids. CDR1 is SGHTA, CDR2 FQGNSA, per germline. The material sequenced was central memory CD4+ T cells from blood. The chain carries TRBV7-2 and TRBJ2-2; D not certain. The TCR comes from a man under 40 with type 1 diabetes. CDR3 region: CASSTRVNTGELFF. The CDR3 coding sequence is TGTGCCAGCAGCACCCGGGTGAACACCGGGGAGCTGTTTTTT.